This T cell receptor beta chain was sequenced during a study of T-cell reconstitution after alpha-beta-depleted transplantation in children. Notes on the study in general: Reportedly, only several hundred clones from non-depleted graft cells drove alpha-beta T-cell counts at about two months. Day-60 TCRbeta diversity that was high in some patients was derived from surviving recipient T cells and thymic progenitors. One year after transplant, T-cell counts and diversity came mostly from newly produced T cells.

Unique molecular identifiers were incorporated during preparation of the TCRbeta library. TCRdb passed the PCR reads through MiXCR, listing each CDR3 protein once. The table records fewer than 550,000 distinct CDR3 sequences, around 15% of them present only once. Between the trimmed V and J ends, which lost 3 bases and 10 bases, there was a span of 8 bases. The CDR3 length is 11 residues. The germline gives CDR1 SGHKS, CDR2 YYEKEE (reference sequence). In this sample, this clonotype turned up many times. Its antigen is undetermined. The sequence was collected from a boy less than two years old who had a stem cell transplant for Wiskott-Aldrich syndrome, so the T cells may come from the graft donor. The V and J genes are TRBV5-5 and TRBJ2-1; no reliable D call. The sequencing used PBMCs, mostly from graft donor cells, collected 360 days after TCRalphabeta/CD19-depleted stem cell transplant. The CDR3 here is CASSWLGEQFF. The CDR3 coding sequence is TGTGCCAGCAGCTGGTTAGGGGAGCAGTTCTTC.